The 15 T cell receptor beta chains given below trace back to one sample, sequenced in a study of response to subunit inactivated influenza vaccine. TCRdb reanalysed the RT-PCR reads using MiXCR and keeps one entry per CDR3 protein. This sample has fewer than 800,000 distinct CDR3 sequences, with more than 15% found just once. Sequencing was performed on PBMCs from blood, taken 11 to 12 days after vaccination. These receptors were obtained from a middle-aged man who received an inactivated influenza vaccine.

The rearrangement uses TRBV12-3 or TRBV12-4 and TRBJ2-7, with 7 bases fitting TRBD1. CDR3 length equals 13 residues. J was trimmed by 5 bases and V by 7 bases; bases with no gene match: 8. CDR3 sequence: CASKGGGDDEQYF. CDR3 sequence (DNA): TGTGCCAGCAAAGGGGGCGGAGATGACGAGCAGTACTTC.

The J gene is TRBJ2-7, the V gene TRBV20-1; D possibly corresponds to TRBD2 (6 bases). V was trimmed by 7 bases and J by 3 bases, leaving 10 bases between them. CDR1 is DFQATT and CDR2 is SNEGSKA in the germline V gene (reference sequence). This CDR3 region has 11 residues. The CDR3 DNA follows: TGCAGTGGGGAGGTCCTCTACGAGCAGTACTTC. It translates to CSGEVLYEQYF.

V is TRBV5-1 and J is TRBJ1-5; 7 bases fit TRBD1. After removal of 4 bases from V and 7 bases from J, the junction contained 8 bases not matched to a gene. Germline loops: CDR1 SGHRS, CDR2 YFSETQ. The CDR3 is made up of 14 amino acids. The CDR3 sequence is CASSEGTEGQPQHF. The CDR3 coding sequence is TGCGCCAGCAGCGAAGGGACAGAGGGGCAGCCCCAGCATTTT.

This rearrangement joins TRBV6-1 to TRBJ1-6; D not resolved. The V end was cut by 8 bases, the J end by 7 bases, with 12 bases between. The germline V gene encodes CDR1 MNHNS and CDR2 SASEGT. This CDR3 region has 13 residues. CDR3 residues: CASRGNKNSPLHF. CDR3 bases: TGTGCCAGCCGAGGGAACAAGAATTCACCCCTCCACTTT.

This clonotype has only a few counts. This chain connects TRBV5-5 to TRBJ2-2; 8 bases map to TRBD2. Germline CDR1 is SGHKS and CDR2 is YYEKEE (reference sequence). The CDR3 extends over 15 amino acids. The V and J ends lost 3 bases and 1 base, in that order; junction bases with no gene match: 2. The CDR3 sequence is CASSWSGGNTGELFF. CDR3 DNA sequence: TGTGCCAGCAGCTGGAGCGGGGGGAACACCGGGGAGCTGTTTTTT.

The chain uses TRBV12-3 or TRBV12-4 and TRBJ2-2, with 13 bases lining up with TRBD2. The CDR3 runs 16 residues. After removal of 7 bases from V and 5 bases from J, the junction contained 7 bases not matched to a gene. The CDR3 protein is CASNGLAGVWTGELFF. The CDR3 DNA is TGTGCCAGCAACGGACTAGCGGGGGTATGGACCGGGGAGCTGTTTTTT.

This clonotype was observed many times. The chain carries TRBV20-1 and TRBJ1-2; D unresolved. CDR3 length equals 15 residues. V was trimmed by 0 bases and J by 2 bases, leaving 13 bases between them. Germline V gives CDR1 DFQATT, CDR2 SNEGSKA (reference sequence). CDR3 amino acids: CSARDLRGPNYGYTF. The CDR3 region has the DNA TGCAGTGCTAGAGATCTAAGAGGGCCGAACTATGGCTACACCTTC.

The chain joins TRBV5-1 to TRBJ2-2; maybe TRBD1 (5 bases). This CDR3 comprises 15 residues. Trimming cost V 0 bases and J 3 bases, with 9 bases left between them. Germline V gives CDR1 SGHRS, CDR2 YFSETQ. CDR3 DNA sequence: TGCGCCAGCAGCTTGGTAGGGGCGGACACCGGGGAGCTGTTTTTT. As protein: CASSLVGADTGELFF.

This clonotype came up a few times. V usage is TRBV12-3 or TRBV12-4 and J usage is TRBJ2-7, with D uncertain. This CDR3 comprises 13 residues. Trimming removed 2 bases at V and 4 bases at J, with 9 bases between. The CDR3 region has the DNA TGTGCCAGCAGTTTAATAGCTACGTACGAGCAGTACTTC. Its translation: CASSLIATYEQYF.

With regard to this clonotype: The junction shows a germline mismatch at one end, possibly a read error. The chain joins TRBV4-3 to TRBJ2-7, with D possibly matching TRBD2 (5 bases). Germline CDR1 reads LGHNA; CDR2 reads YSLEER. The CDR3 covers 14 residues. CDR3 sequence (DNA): TGCGCCAGCGGCCAAACCCTAGCTCCCTACGAGCAGTACTTC. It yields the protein CASGQTLAPYEQYF.

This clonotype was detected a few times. The CDR3 spells CSGRTAGGPGELFF. The DNA of the CDR3 is TGCAGCGGTAGGACAGCGGGAGGGCCCGGGGAGCTGTTTTTT. The genes are TRBV29-1 and TRBJ2-2; 10 bases line up with TRBD2. Germline V gene lookup returns CDR1 SQVTM and CDR2 ANQGSEA. Germline trimming cut 7 bases from V and 6 bases from J; bases unmatched to any gene: 8. The CDR3 is 14 amino acids.

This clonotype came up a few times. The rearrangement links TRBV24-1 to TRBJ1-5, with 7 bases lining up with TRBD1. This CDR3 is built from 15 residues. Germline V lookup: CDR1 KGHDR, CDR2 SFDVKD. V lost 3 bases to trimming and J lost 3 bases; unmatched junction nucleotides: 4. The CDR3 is CATSDRRGPNQPQHF. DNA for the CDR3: TGTGCCACCAGTGATAGGAGGGGGCCCAATCAGCCCCAGCATTTT.

The CDR3 DNA is TGTGCCAGCAGAACCGGGACACGGGTAGGAGAGCAGTACTTC. The encoded protein is CASRTGTRVGEQYF. The V and J genes are TRBV6-1 and TRBJ2-7; maybe TRBD1 (6 bases). This CDR3 is built from 14 residues. CDR1 MNHNS and CDR2 SASEGT come from the germline V gene. Deletions cut 6 bases from V and 7 bases from J, with 19 bases between.

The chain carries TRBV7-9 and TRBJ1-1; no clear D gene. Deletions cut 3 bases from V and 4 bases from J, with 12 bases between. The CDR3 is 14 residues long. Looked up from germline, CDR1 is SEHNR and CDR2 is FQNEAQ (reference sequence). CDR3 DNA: TGTGCCAGCAGCTTCGGCGCCGTGGGCACTGAAGCTTTCTTT. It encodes CASSFGAVGTEAFF.

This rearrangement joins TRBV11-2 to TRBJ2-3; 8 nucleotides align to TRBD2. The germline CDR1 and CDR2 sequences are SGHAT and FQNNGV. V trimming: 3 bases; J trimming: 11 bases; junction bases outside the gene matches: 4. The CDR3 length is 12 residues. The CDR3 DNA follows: TGTGCCAGCAGCTTTGGGACTAGGAAGCAGTATTTT. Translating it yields CASSFGTRKQYF.